This entry concerns a single TCR beta chain. The sample belongs to a study of T cell changes during pregnancy in multiple sclerosis. TCRdb keeps only in-frame clones here, not all; method: immunoSEQ multiplex PCR. The table includes more than 85,000 clones, 90% to 95% detected once. The CDR3 has 16 amino acids. The trim removed 6 bases at V and 5 bases at J, leaving 14 bases unmatched. Germline lookup yields CDR1 LNHDA and CDR2 SQIVND (reference sequence). Sequenced here: peripheral blood, sampled before pregnancy. This chain joins TRBV19 and TRBJ2-5; 8 nucleotides align to TRBD1. The receptor's source is a female donor with multiple sclerosis, enrolled in a pregnancy study. CDR3 loop: CASSGRWQGAGETQYF. In DNA, the CDR3 is TGTGCCAGTAGCGGCCGGTGGCAGGGGGCGGGGGAGACCCAGTACTTC.